The 12 T cell receptor beta chains given below trace back to one sample, sequenced in a study of cytomegalovirus exposure and HLA in healthy donors. The PCR employed 60 Vbeta primers together with 13 Jbeta primers. The protocol was immunoSEQ multiplex PCR, while the TCRdb copy is restricted to in-frame clones and leaves out a portion. This table holds 150,000 to 200,000 clones, approximately 85% found once. The sequencing input was PBMCs. The source is a young man in good health and CMV-seropositive.

This clone came up a few times. The chain carries TRBV7-6 and TRBJ1-6; the D gene is possibly TRBD1 (5 bases). Germline V lookup: CDR1 SGHVS, CDR2 FNYEAQ. The CDR3 is 15 residues long. The V end was cut by 5 bases, the J end by 10 bases, with 18 bases between. The CDR3 bases are TGTGCCAGCAGCCCCGTCGGGGGGAGGAGCTCACCCCTCCACTTT. This sequence encodes CASSPVGGRSSPLHF.

The chain recombines TRBV2 with TRBJ1-5; TRBD1 matches at 8 bases. The CDR3 consists of 13 residues. Germline CDR1 SNHLY, CDR2 FYNNEI. Trimming at V came to 6 bases and at J to 6 bases, leaving 4 bases not matched to a gene. The CDR3 here is CASSGTGIQPQHF. In DNA form, the CDR3 reads TGTGCCAGCAGCGGGACAGGAATTCAGCCCCAGCATTTT.

CDR3 nucleotide sequence: TGTGCCAGCAGCGGAGGAGGGTCGTTTGGAAACACCATATATTTT. Amino acid sequence: CASSGGGSFGNTIYF. V gene TRBV9 combines with J gene TRBJ1-3; D ambiguous. V was cut by 3 bases and J by 3 bases, with 13 bases left in between. CDR1 and CDR2 (germline): SGDLS, YYNGEE. This CDR3 has 15 residues.

This chain joins TRBV7-6 and TRBJ2-3, with TRBD2 matching 12 bases. There are 17 residues in the CDR3. V was pared by 1 base and J by 2 bases, with 4 bases of the junction left unmatched. Germline-derived CDR1 and CDR2 are SGHVS and FNYEAQ. The CDR3 sequence is CASSLDRTSGDTDTQYF. Written as DNA, the CDR3 is TGTGCCAGCAGCTTAGATCGGACTAGCGGGGACACAGATACGCAGTATTTT. Using reference TRBV7-6 and TRBJ2-3 for the parts outside the CDR3, the full variable domain is GAGVSQSPRYKVTKRGQDVALRCDPISGHVSLYWYRQALGQGPEFLTYFNYEAQQDKSGLPNDRFSAERPEGSISTLTIQRTEQRDSAMYRCASSLDRTSGDTDTQYFGPGTRLTVL.

The V and J genes are TRBV27 and TRBJ1-2, with D possibly TRBD1 on 6 matching bases. Germline CDR1 and CDR2: MNHEY and SMNVEV (reference sequence). The CDR3 totals 16 residues. V was shortened by 0 bases and J by 0 bases, with 11 bases between the two germline ends. The CDR3 loop reads CASSLSVSGANYGYTF. CDR3 in DNA: TGTGCCAGCAGTTTATCAGTTTCAGGGGCTAACTATGGCTACACCTTC.

The CDR3 here is CASSFAPGPQEQYF. The DNA for the CDR3 is TGTGCCAGCAGCTTTGCCCCAGGGCCCCAAGAGCAGTACTTC. V is TRBV7-2 and J is TRBJ2-7, with D perhaps TRBD1 (5 bases). V was pared by 3 bases and J by 7 bases, with 16 bases between. Germline V gives CDR1 SGHTA, CDR2 FQGNSA. There are 14 residues in the CDR3.

The genes are TRBV7-8 and TRBJ1-2, with 8 bases aligning to TRBD1. The J segment lost 3 bases and the V segment lost 2 bases, leaving 5 bases of the junction unmatched. Germline loops: CDR1 SGHVS, CDR2 FQNEAQ. CDR3 length equals 15 residues. In nucleotides, the CDR3 is TGTGCCAGCAGCTTACTGGGGGACAGGCACTATGGCTACACCTTC. It yields the protein CASSLLGDRHYGYTF. The complete variable domain, with remaining parts taken from reference TRBV7-8 and TRBJ1-2, reads GAGVSQSPRYKVAKRGQDVALRCDPISGHVSLFWYQQALGQGPEFLTYFQNEAQLDKSGLPSDRFFAERPEGSVSTLKIQRTQQEDSAVYLCASSLLGDRHYGYTFGSGTRLTVV.

The chain uses TRBV20-1 and TRBJ2-7; D is unresolved. The germline CDR1 and CDR2 sequences are DFQATT and SNEGSKA (reference sequence). This CDR3 is 11 amino acids long. Trimming removed 0 bases at V and 7 bases at J, with 7 bases between. CDR3: CSARDQREQYF. CDR3 DNA: TGCAGTGCTAGAGATCAGAGGGAGCAGTACTTC.

The CDR3 DNA sequence: TGCGCCAGCAGCCAAGGACTATCCTTCGGCGCTGAAGCTTTCTTT. It codes for CASSQGLSFGAEAFF. This sequence joins TRBV4-1 and TRBJ1-1; D gene ambiguous. Germline CDR1 reads MGHRA; CDR2 reads YSYEKL. V shed 1 base and J shed 6 bases, with 15 bases lying between them. This CDR3 contains 15 residues.

V and J are TRBV10-3 and TRBJ1-1; 9 bases align to TRBD1. With 7 bases clipped from V and 1 base from J, the junction kept 1 base outside the gene matches. Germline assignment: CDR1 ENHRY and CDR2 SYGVKD. This CDR3 has 13 amino acids. CDR3: CAIMGQGNTEAFF. The CDR3 nucleotides read TGTGCCATCATGGGACAGGGGAACACTGAAGCTTTCTTT.

The rearrangement links TRBV4-3 to TRBJ1-3, with TRBD1 matching over 9 bases. Germline loops: CDR1 LGHNA, CDR2 YSLEER. This CDR3 is 16 amino acids long. J lost 2 bases, V lost 2 bases, and 4 bases had no gene match. The CDR3 DNA is TGCGCCAGCAGCCAAAGCGGGACAGGGACTGGAAACACCATATATTTT. Amino acids: CASSQSGTGTGNTIYF.

The chain is built from TRBV2 and TRBJ1-6; 7 nucleotides agree with TRBD1. Germline assignment: CDR1 SNHLY and CDR2 FYNNEI. The junction had 11 bases not matched to a gene; V was cut back by 6 bases and J by 9 bases. This CDR3 contains 15 residues. The CDR3 reads CASRVQGSEGSPLHF. In nucleotides, the CDR3 is TGTGCCAGCAGAGTACAGGGGTCGGAGGGTTCACCCCTCCACTTT.